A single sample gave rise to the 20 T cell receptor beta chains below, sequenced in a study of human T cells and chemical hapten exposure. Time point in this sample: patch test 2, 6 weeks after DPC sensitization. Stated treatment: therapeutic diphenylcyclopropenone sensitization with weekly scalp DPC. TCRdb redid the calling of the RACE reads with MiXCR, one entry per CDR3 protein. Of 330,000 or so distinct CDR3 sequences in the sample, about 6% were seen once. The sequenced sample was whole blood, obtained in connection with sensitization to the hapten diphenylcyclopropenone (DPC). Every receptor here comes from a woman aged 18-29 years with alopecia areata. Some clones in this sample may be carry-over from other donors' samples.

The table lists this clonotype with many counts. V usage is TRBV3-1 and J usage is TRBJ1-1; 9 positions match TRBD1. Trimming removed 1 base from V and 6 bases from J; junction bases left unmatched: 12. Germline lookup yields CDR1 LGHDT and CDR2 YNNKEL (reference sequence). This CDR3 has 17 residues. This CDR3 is CASSQVHIYRGQAEAFF. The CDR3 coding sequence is TGTGCCAGCAGCCAAGTCCATATTTACAGGGGGCAAGCTGAAGCTTTCTTT.

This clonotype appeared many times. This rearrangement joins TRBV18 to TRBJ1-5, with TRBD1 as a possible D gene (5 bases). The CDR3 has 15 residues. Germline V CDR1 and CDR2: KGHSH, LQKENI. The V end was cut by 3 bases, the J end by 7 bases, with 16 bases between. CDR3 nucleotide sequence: TGTGCCAGCTCACCCTCCGGGACGGTGACGCAGCCCCAGCATTTT. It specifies CASSPSGTVTQPQHF.

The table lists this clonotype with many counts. CDR3 in DNA: TGTGCCAGCAGCTTGGACAGGGCAAGGGGCTACACCTTC. Residues: CASSLDRARGYTF. The chain links TRBV5-4 to TRBJ1-2, with D possibly matching TRBD1 (6 bases). The germline V gene has CDR1 SGHNT and CDR2 YYREEE (reference sequence). V shed 0 bases and J shed 8 bases, with 11 bases lying between them. The CDR3 is made up of 13 amino acids.

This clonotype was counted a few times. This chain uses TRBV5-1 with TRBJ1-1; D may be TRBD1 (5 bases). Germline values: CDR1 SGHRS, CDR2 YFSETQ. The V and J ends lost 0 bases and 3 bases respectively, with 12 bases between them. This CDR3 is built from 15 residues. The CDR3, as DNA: TGCGCCAGCAGCTTGGCCCCAGGGTCGGACACTGAAGCTTTCTTT. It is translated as CASSLAPGSDTEAFF.

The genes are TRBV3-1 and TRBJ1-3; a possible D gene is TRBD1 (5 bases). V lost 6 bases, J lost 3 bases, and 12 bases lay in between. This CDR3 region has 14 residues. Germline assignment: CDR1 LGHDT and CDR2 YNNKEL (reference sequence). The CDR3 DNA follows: TGTGCCAGCAGTTCCAGGCAGGGTGGAAACACCATATATTTT. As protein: CASSSRQGGNTIYF.

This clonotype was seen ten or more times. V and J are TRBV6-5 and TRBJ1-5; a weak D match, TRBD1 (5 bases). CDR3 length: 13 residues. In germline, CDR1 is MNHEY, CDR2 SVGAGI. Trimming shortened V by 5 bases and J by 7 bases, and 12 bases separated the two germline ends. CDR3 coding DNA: TGTGCCAGCAGTACCGACCGGGGCCAGCCCCAGCATTTT. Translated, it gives CASSTDRGQPQHF.

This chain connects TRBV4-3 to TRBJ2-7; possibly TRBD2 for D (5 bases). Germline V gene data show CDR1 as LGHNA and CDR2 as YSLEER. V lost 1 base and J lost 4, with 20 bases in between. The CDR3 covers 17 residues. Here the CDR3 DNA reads TGCGCCAGCAGCCAAGGGTATGTTTCGGACTGGAAGTACGAGCAGTACTTC. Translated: CASSQGYVSDWKYEQYF.

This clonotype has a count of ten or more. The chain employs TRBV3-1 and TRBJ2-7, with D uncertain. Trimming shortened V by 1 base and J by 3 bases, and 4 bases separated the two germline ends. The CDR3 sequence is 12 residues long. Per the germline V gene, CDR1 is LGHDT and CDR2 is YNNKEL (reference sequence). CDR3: CASSQGGYEQYF. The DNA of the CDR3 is TGTGCCAGCAGCCAAGGGGGCTACGAGCAGTACTTC.

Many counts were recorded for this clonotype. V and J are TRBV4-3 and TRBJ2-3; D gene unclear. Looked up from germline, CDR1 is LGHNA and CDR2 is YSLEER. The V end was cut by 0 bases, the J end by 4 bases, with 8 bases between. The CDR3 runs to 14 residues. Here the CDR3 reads CASSQDGVADTQYF. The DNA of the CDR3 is TGCGCCAGCAGCCAAGATGGTGTGGCAGATACGCAGTATTTT.

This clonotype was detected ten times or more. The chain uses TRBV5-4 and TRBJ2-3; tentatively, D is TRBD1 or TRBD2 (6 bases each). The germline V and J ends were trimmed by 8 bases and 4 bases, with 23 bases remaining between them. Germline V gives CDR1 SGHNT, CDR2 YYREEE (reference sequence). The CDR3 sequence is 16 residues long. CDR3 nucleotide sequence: TGTGCCAGTAGCACCCTACAAGGTGGGGGGCCAGATACGCAGTATTTT. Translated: CASSTLQGGGPDTQYF. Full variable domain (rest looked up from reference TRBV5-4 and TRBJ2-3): ETGVTQSPTHLIKTRGQQVTLRCSSQSGHNTVSWYQQALGQGPQFIFQYYREEENGRGNFPPRFSGLQFPNYSSELNVNALELDDSALYLCASSTLQGGGPDTQYFGPGTRLTVL.

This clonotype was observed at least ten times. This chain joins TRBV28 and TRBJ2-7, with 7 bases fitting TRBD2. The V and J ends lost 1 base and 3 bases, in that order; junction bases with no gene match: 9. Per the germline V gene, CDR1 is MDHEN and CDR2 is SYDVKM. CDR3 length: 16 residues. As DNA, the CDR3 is TGTGCCAGCAGTTTATACGGGGAGGGAAGCCTCTACGAGCAGTACTTC. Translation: CASSLYGEGSLYEQYF.

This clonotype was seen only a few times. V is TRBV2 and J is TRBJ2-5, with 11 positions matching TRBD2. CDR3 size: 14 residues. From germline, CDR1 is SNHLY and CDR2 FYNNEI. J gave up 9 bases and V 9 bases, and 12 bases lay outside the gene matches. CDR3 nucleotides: TGTGCCAGTAGGACTAGCGGGCTTCCAGGGGCCCAGTACTTC. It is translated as CASRTSGLPGAQYF. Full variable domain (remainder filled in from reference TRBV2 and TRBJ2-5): EPEVTQTPSHQVTQMGQEVILRCVPISNHLYFYWYRQILGQKVEFLVSFYNNEISEKSEIFDDQFSVERPDGSNFTLKIRSTKLEDSAMYFCASRTSGLPGAQYFGPGTRLLVL.

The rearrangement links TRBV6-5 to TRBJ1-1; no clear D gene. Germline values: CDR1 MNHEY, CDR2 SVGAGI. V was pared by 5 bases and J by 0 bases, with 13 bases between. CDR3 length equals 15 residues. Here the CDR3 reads CASSLTTALNTEAFF. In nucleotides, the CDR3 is TGTGCCAGCAGTCTCACTACAGCTTTGAACACTGAAGCTTTCTTT.

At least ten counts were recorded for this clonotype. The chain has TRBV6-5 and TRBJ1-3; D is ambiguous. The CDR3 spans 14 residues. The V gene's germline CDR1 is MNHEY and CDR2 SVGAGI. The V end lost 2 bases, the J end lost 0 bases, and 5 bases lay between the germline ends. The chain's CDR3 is CASSYASSGNTIYF. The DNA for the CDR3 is TGTGCCAGCAGTTACGCCAGCTCTGGAAACACCATATATTTT.

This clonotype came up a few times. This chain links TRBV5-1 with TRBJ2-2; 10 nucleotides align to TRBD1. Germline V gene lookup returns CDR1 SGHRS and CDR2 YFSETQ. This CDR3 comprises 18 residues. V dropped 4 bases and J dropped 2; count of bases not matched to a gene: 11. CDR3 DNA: TGCGCCAGCAGCAGACTGGGACAGGGGACTTTTAACACCGGGGAGCTGTTTTTT. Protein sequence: CASSRLGQGTFNTGELFF.

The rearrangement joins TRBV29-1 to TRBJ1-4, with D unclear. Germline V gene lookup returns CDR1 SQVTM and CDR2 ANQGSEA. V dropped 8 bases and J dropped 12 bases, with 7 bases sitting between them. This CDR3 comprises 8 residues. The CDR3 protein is CSSRELFF. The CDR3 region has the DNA TGCAGCAGCCGAGAACTGTTTTTT. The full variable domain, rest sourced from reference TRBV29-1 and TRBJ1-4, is SAVISQKPSRDICQRGTSLTIQCQVDSQVTMMFWYRQQPGQSLTLIATANQGSEATYESGFVIDKFPISRPNLTFSTLTVSNMSPEDSSIYLCSSRELFFGSGTQLSVL.

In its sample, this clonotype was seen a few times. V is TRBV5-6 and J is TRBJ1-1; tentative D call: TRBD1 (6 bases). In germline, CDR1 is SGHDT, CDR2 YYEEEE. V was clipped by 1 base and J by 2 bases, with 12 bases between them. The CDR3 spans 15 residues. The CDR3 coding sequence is TGTGCCAGCAGCTTGTTTCCGGGACAAAACACTGAAGCTTTCTTT. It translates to CASSLFPGQNTEAFF.

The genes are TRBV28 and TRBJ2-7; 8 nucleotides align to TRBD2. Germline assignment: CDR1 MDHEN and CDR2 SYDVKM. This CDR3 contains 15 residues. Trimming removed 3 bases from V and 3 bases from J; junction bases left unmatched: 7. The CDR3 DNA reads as TGTGCCAGCAGTTTGACAGGCGGGACTAGCTACGAGCAGTACTTC. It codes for CASSLTGGTSYEQYF.

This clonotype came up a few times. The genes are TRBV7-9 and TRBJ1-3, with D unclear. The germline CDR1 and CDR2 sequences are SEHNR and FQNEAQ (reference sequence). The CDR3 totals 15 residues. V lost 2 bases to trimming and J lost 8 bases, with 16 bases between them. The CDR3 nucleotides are TGTGCCAGCAGCTTAAAGAACCTCAATCGGGACACCATATATTTT. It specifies CASSLKNLNRDTIYF.

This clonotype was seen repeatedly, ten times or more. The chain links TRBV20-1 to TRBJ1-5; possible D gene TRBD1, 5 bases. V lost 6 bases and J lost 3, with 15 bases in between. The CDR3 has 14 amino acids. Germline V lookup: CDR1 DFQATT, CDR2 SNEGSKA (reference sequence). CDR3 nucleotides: TGCAGTGCCTGGGGCAGGGTTTCCAATCAGCCCCAGCATTTT. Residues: CSAWGRVSNQPQHF.